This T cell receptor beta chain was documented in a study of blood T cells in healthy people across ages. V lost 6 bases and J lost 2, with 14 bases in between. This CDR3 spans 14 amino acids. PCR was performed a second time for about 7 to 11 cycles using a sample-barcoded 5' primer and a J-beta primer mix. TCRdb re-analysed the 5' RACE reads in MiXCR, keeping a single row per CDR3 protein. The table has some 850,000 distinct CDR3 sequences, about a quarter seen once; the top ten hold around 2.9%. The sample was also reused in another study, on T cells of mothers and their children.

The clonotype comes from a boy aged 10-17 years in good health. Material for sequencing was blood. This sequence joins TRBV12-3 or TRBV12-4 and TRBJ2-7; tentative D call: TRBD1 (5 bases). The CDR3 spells CASSPTHRPYEQYF. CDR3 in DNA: TGTGCCAGCAGCCCTACCCACAGGCCCTACGAGCAGTACTTC.